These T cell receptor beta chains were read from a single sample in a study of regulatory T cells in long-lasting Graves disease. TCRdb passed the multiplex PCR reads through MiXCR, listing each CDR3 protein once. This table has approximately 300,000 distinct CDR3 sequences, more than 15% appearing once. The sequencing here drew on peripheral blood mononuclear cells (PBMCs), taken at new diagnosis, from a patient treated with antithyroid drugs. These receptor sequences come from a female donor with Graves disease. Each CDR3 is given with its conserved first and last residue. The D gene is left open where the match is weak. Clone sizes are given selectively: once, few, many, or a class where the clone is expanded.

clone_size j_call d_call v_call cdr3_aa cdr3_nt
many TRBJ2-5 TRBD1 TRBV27 CASSLFSRGRGETQYF TGTGCCAGCAGTTTATTTTCCAGGGGGCGTGGGGAGACCCAGTACTTC
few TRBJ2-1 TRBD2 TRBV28 CTSTWGGRSYNEQFF TGTACCAGCACCTGGGGGGGAAGGTCCTACAATGAGCAGTTCTTC
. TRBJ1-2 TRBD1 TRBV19 CASSIGTGIYGYTF TGTGCCAGTAGTATAGGGACAGGGATCTATGGCTACACCTTC
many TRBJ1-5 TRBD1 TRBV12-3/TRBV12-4 CAGRRTGFAQPQHF TGTGCCGGGAGACGGACAGGGTTCGCTCAGCCCCAGCATTTT
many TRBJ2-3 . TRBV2 CASSVSSRAADTQYF TGTGCCAGCAGTGTAAGTTCGAGGGCGGCAGATACGCAGTATTTT
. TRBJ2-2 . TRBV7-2 CASSPGFGGTGELFF TGTGCCAGCAGTCCCGGATTCGGGGGCACCGGGGAGCTGTTTTTT
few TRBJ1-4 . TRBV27 CASSFSEKLFF TGTGCCAGCAGTTTTAGTGAAAAACTGTTTTTT
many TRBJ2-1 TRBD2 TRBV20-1 CSAEPMTSGHPNEQFF TGCAGTGCCGAACCCATGACTAGCGGTCACCCTAATGAGCAGTTCTTC
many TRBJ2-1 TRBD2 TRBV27 CASRTRQLAGGRVF TGTGCCAGCAGGACCCGCCAGCTAGCGGGTGGTCGGGTCTTC
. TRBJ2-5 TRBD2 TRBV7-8 CASSWTSGRANMETQYF TGTGCCAGCAGCTGGACTAGCGGGAGGGCCAATATGGAGACCCAGTACTTC
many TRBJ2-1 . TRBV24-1 CATRTQGYTEQFF TGTGCCACCAGGACACAGGGCTACACTGAGCAGTTCTTC
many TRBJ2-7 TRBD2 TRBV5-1 CASKPNSGRSHEQYF TGCGCCAGCAAGCCAAATAGCGGGAGAAGCCACGAGCAGTACTTC
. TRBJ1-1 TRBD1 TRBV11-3 CASSTNRGDTEAFF TGTGCCAGCAGCACAAACAGGGGAGACACTGAAGCTTTCTTT
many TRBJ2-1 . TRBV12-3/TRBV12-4 CASSFGRVKLNEQFF TGTGCCAGCAGTTTTGGCAGGGTCAAATTGAATGAGCAGTTCTTC
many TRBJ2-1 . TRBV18 CASSPDRYNEQFF TGTGCCAGCTCACCCGACAGGTACAATGAGCAGTTCTTC
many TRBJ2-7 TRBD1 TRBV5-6 CASSLGQGHSYEQYF TGTGCCAGCAGCTTAGGACAGGGGCACTCCTACGAGCAGTACTTC
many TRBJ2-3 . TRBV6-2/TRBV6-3 CASSLTGFQDTQYF TGTGCCAGCAGCCTCACAGGGTTTCAAGATACGCAGTATTTT
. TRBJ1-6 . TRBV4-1 CASSQGFGASPLHF TGCGCCAGCAGCCAAGGATTCGGGGCTTCACCCCTCCACTTT
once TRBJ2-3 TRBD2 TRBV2 CASSEADGLAGTDTQYF TGTGCCAGCAGTGAAGCGGACGGACTAGCGGGCACAGATACGCAGTATTTT
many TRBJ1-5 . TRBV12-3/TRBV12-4 CASSPPLSQPQHF TGTGCCAGCAGTCCCCCGCTGAGTCAGCCCCAGCATTTT
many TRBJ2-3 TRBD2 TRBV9 CASSVATPTSGKTDTQYF TGTGCCAGCAGCGTAGCTACCCCGACTAGCGGGAAGACAGATACGCAGTATTTT
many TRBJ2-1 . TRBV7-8 CASSQGRVASAGNEQFF TGTGCCAGCAGCCAAGGAAGGGTAGCGAGTGCGGGCAATGAGCAGTTCTTC
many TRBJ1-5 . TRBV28 CASSLQVQPQHF TGTGCCAGCAGTTTACAGGTTCAGCCCCAGCATTTT
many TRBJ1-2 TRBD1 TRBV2 CASSGGTANYGYTF TGTGCCAGCAGTGGCGGGACAGCTAACTATGGCTACACCTTC
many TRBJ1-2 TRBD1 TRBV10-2 CASGKDREDGYTF TGCGCCAGCGGCAAGGACAGGGAAGATGGCTACACCTTC
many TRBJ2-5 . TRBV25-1 CASRRTGSETQYF TGTGCCAGCAGACGTACAGGGTCCGAGACCCAGTACTTC
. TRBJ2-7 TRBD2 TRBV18 CASSPTGGLARNEQYF TGTGCCAGCTCCCCTACGGGAGGACTAGCGAGAAACGAGCAGTACTTC
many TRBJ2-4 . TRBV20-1 CSLLGAGENIQYF TGCAGTCTTCTAGGGGCGGGCGAAAACATTCAGTACTTC
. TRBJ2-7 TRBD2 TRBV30 CAWRLAGSEILLGEQYF TGTGCCTGGAGACTAGCGGGATCGGAAATATTACTGGGGGAGCAGTACTTC
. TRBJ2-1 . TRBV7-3 CASSLNGGANEQFF TGTGCCAGCAGCTTAAATGGGGGGGCCAATGAGCAGTTCTTC
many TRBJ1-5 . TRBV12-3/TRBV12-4 CASTNSNQPQHF TGTGCCAGCACCAATAGCAATCAGCCCCAGCATTTT
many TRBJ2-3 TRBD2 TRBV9 CASSAPPLGLAGVNPQYF TGTGCCAGCAGCGCTCCTCCTCTGGGACTAGCGGGAGTTAATCCGCAGTATTTT
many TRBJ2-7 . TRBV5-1 CASSSRDTQRDEQYF TGCGCCAGCAGCTCTCGGGACACCCAAAGGGACGAGCAGTACTTC
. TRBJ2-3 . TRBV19 CASSIGAGGGNADTQYF TGTGCCAGTAGTATAGGGGCAGGGGGAGGGAATGCAGATACGCAGTATTTT
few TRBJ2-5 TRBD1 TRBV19 CASSIGGTAQETQYF TGTGCCAGTAGTATAGGTGGGACAGCTCAAGAGACCCAGTACTTC
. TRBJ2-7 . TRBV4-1 CASSQGNRGIYEQYF TGCGCCAGCAGCCAAGGTAATCGGGGTATCTACGAGCAGTACTTC
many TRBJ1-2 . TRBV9 CASSAGRDGANYGYTF TGTGCCAGCAGCGCAGGAAGGGACGGAGCTAACTATGGCTACACCTTC
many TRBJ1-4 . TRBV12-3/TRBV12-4 CASSLGNEKLFF TGTGCCAGCAGTTTGGGTAATGAAAAACTGTTTTTT
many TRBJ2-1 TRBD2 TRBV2 CACWLAGNLGRMRNEQFF TGTGCCTGCTGGCTAGCGGGGAACCTCGGGAGGATGCGCAATGAGCAGTTCTTC
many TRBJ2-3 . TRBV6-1 CASSEWSGRSTDTQYF TGTGCCAGCAGTGAATGGTCAGGGCGTAGCACAGATACGCAGTATTTT
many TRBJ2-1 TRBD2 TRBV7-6 CASSFRTSGSYNEQFF TGTGCCAGCAGCTTCAGGACTAGCGGATCCTACAATGAGCAGTTCTTC
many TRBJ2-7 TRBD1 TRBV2 CATSPPSGQLYEQYF TGTGCCACCAGTCCCCCTTCGGGACAGCTCTACGAGCAGTACTTC
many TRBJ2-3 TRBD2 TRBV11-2 CASSPTGGVLTGRRLTDTQYF TGTGCCAGCAGCCCGACCGGGGGGGTCTTGACCGGGAGGCGACTCACAGATACGCAGTATTTT
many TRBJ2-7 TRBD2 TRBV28 CASTGAGNHEQYF TGTGCCAGCACGGGAGCGGGAAACCACGAGCAGTACTTC
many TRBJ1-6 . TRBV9 CASSVRPFGQSPLHF TGTGCCAGCAGCGTTCGACCGTTTGGTCAATCACCCCTCCACTTT
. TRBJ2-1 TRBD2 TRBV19 CATLGRTSYNEQFF TGTGCCACCCTCGGGAGGACGAGCTACAATGAGCAGTTCTTC
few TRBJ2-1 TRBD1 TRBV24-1 CATSDFETGGNEQFF TGTGCCACCAGTGATTTCGAGACAGGGGGCAATGAGCAGTTCTTC
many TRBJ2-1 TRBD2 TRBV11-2 CASSLTGTSNYNEQFF TGTGCCAGCAGCTTAACCGGGACTAGTAACTACAATGAGCAGTTCTTC
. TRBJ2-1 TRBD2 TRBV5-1 CASSLDWREIEQFF TGCGCCAGCAGCTTGGATTGGCGGGAGATTGAGCAGTTCTTC
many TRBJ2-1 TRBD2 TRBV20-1 CSVVGGSNNEQFF TGCAGTGTTGTCGGCGGGAGCAACAATGAGCAGTTCTTC
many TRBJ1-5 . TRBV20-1 CSASMGQYSNQPQHF TGCAGTGCTAGTATGGGACAATATAGCAATCAGCCCCAGCATTTT
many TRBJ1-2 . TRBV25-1 CASSVGSGNYGYTF TGTGCCAGCAGTGTGGGGTCGGGAAACTATGGCTACACCTTC
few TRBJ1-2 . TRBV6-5 CASSYQTSNGGGYTF TGTGCCAGCAGTTACCAAACCTCCAATGGGGGTGGCTACACCTTC